The 5 T cell receptor beta chains reported below all come from one sample, sequenced in a study of blood T cell repertoires in COVID-19. Profiling relied on immunoSEQ multiplex PCR, and the TCRdb table lists in-frame clones only, not all of them. The sample consists of about 55,000 clones, roughly 80% of them appearing once. The material sequenced was peripheral blood. These receptors came from a human donor in a cohort sampled during active or convalescent COVID-19.

The V call is TRBV12-5, the J call TRBJ1-3, with D tentatively TRBD1 (6 bases). V was trimmed by 5 bases and J by 0 bases, leaving 14 bases between them. The CDR3 has 16 amino acids. CDR1 LGHNT and CDR2 FRNRAP come from the germline V gene. The CDR3 sequence is CASGRGAQGSGNTIYF. The CDR3 DNA sequence: TGTGCTAGTGGTCGGGGGGCTCAAGGCTCTGGAAACACCATATATTTT.

The rearrangement joins TRBV18 to TRBJ1-2, with D hard to call. The CDR3 covers 12 residues. V dropped 6 bases and J dropped 0 bases, with 5 bases sitting between them. The germline V gene has CDR1 KGHSH and CDR2 LQKENI. DNA of the CDR3: TGTGCCAGCTCTGAGGCTAACTATGGCTACACCTTC. Translating it yields CASSEANYGYTF.

This sequence joins TRBV4-2 and TRBJ1-5; tentatively, D is TRBD1 (6 bases). The CDR3 is made up of 18 amino acids. Germline CDR1 is LGHNA and CDR2 is YNFKEQ. V lost 0 bases, J lost 6 bases, and 21 bases lay in between. The CDR3: CASSQDLPIGGASQPQHF. CDR3 DNA sequence: TGTGCCAGCAGCCAAGATCTTCCGATCGGGGGGGCCTCTCAGCCCCAGCATTTT.

The rearrangement uses TRBV4-3 and TRBJ2-5, with unresolved D. CDR1 and CDR2 from the germline V gene are LGHNA and YSLEER. The CDR3 sequence is 13 residues long. Trimming took 0 bases from V and 6 from J, leaving 8 bases between them. The CDR3 DNA reads as TGCGCCAGCAGCCAAGACCCTGGGCAGACCCAGTACTTC. Translating it yields CASSQDPGQTQYF.

The V gene is TRBV6-5, the J gene TRBJ2-2, with D unresolved. The germline V gene encodes CDR1 MNHEY and CDR2 SVGAGI. V was shortened by 6 bases and J by 6 bases, with 8 bases between the two germline ends. The CDR3 has 12 amino acids. CDR3 region: CASSSPPGELFF. CDR3 DNA sequence: TGTGCCAGCAGCTCCCCCCCCGGGGAGCTGTTTTTT.